These T cell receptor beta chains were read from a single sample in a study of human T cells and chemical hapten exposure. In TCRdb, the RACE reads were re-called with MiXCR into one record per CDR3 protein. The top ten hold approximately 2.8% of the sample, which has 95,000 to 150,000 distinct CDR3 sequences, roughly 14% seen once. The sample here was whole blood, taken in connection with sensitization to the hapten diphenylcyclopropenone (DPC). The origin of the receptors is a woman aged 18-29 years with alopecia areata. Some clones in this sample may be carry-over from other donors' samples. Both conserved end residues are part of each CDR3. A D gene is named only where the DNA matches it firmly. Clone size is not always given. Where it is, it says once, few, many or a class for expanded clones.

J,D,size,V,DNA,CDR3
TRBJ1-4,-,few,TRBV7-2,TGTGCCAGCAGCTTAGGTGGTGGGGGGAAGGAAAAACTGTTTTTT,CASSLGGGGKEKLFF
TRBJ2-5,TRBD2,many,TRBV7-2,TGTGCCAGCAGCTCGGGCCTTCTAGCGGGGGGGCCCGGAGAGACCCAGTACTTC,CASSSGLLAGGPGETQYF
TRBJ2-5,-,-,TRBV21-1,TGTGCCAGCAGCGGGGGCACCCAAGAGACCCAGTACTTC,CASSGGTQETQYF
TRBJ1-6,-,-,TRBV27,TGTGCCAGCAGTTCCAACAGGGATCGGTCACCCCTCCACTTT,CASSSNRDRSPLHF
TRBJ2-7,TRBD1,-,TRBV24-1,TGTGCCACCCGAGCCCGGACAGGTCACGACGAGCAGTACTTC,CATRARTGHDEQYF
TRBJ2-7,TRBD2,-,TRBV27,TGTGCCACCCAGCTAGCGGGCGGTTCCTACGAGCAGTACTTC,CATQLAGGSYEQYF
TRBJ1-4,-,many,TRBV27,TGTGCCAGCAGTTTCTCCCCTGACAGACTGAATGAAAAACTGTTTTTT,CASSFSPDRLNEKLFF
TRBJ1-1,TRBD1,few,TRBV12-3/TRBV12-4,TGTGCCAGCAGAACTGGGGACAGGGTGATTGGCACTGAAGCTTTCTTT,CASRTGDRVIGTEAFF
TRBJ2-7,-,-,TRBV25-1,TGTGCCAGCAGTGAATACGACTCAGCCTACGAGCAGTACTTC,CASSEYDSAYEQYF
TRBJ2-3,-,few,TRBV6-2/TRBV6-3,TGTGCCAGCAGTTACCCCCAGGTCGTCACAGATACGCAGTATTTT,CASSYPQVVTDTQYF
TRBJ1-1,-,few,TRBV12-3/TRBV12-4,TGTGCCAGCTCCCCGACAGAATCTACTGAAGCTTTCTTT,CASSPTESTEAFF
TRBJ2-3,-,many,TRBV7-9,TGTGCCAGCAGCCCGGGCCGTTCCGCAGATACGCAGTATTTT,CASSPGRSADTQYF
TRBJ2-6,-,-,TRBV20-1,TGCAGTGCTCACAGGGACTCTGGGGCCAACGTCCTGACTTTC,CSAHRDSGANVLTF
TRBJ1-1,-,-,TRBV14,TGTGCCAGCAGCCAAGAAATCGGTCGAGGGGACACTGAAGCTTTCTTT,CASSQEIGRGDTEAFF
TRBJ2-1,TRBD2,few,TRBV9,TGTGCCAGCAGCTTCCGCGGGGGACCGACCTACAATGAGCAGTTCTTC,CASSFRGGPTYNEQFF
TRBJ2-5,-,-,TRBV5-5,TGTGCCAGCAGCTTAGGGTCGTACCAAGAGACCCAGTACTTC,CASSLGSYQETQYF
TRBJ1-5,-,many,TRBV6-5,TGTGCCAGCAGAACTTTCGGTCAGCCCCAGCATTTT,CASRTFGQPQHF
TRBJ2-7,-,many,TRBV20-1,TGCAGTGCTACCTCCGCCAGCGGGCTAATCTACGAGCAGTACTTC,CSATSASGLIYEQYF
TRBJ2-7,TRBD2,few,TRBV7-9,TGTGCCAGCCTGGGCGGGGGGACCTACGAGCAGTACTTC,CASLGGGTYEQYF
TRBJ2-5,TRBD1,few,TRBV15,TGTGCCACCAGCAGAGGACGGCCGACAGGGGCTCAAGAGACCCAGTACTTC,CATSRGRPTGAQETQYF
TRBJ2-1,-,few,TRBV29-1,TGCAGCGTCTCACCAAAGCGGGCCTTCTACAATGAGCAGTTCTTC,CSVSPKRAFYNEQFF
TRBJ2-2,-,few,TRBV12-3/TRBV12-4,TGTGCCAGCTCCAAGGGCACTTACACCGGGGAGCTGTTTTTT,CASSKGTYTGELFF
TRBJ2-5,-,few,TRBV6-2/TRBV6-3,TGTGCCAGCAGTTACGCGTTTAGATTCGGAGAGACCCAGTACTTC,CASSYAFRFGETQYF
TRBJ2-7,TRBD1,few,TRBV29-1,TGCAGCGTTTTGGACAGGGACTACGAGCAGTACTTC,CSVLDRDYEQYF
TRBJ2-3,TRBD2,-,TRBV14,TGTGCCAGCAGCCAAGATTGGCTGCTAGCGGGGAGCACAGATACGCAGTATTTT,CASSQDWLLAGSTDTQYF
TRBJ1-4,-,many,TRBV14,TGTGCCAGCAGTCATACCGGAGAAAAACTGTTTTTT,CASSHTGEKLFF
TRBJ2-6,-,few,TRBV23-1,TGCGCCAGCAGTAAAGGCTACCCAAAAGCTTACTTTAGGGCCAACGTCCTGACTTTC,CASSKGYPKAYFRANVLTF
TRBJ2-2,TRBD2,few,TRBV5-4,TGTGCCAGCAGCTTGAAGCGGGGCGCGAACACCGGGGAGCTGTTTTTT,CASSLKRGANTGELFF
TRBJ2-7,-,-,TRBV4-3,TGCGCCAGTTCACAGGGGCCTAGCGGCTCCTACGAGCAGTACTTC,CASSQGPSGSYEQYF
TRBJ2-3,-,-,TRBV7-2,TGTGCCAGCAGCTCGCAACGGGGCGTGGGGGATACGCAGTATTTT,CASSSQRGVGDTQYF
TRBJ2-1,-,-,TRBV7-2,TGTGCCAGCAGCTTAAAGGGGACCGATAATGAGCAGTTCTTC,CASSLKGTDNEQFF
TRBJ1-4,-,few,TRBV5-4,TGTGCCAGCAGCTTGGGGACGGATGAAAAACTGTTTTTT,CASSLGTDEKLFF
TRBJ2-1,TRBD1,many,TRBV7-3,TGTGCCAGCAGCCAACAGGGGTCCTACAATGAGCAGTTCTTC,CASSQQGSYNEQFF
TRBJ1-2,-,many,TRBV5-1,TGCGCCAGCAGCTTGGAGAGGGGCTACACCTTC,CASSLERGYTF
TRBJ1-5,TRBD1,-,TRBV6-5,TGTGCCAGCAGTACGACAGGGGGGGCTGGCCAGCCCCAGCATTTT,CASSTTGGAGQPQHF
TRBJ1-5,-,many,TRBV6-2/TRBV6-3,TGTGCCAGCCTCGGAGGAGTGGGCAATCAGCCCCAGCATTTT,CASLGGVGNQPQHF
TRBJ2-5,TRBD2,-,TRBV3-1,TGTGCCAGCAGCCAATCAATGCGGGGGGGCCAGGAGACCCAGTACTTC,CASSQSMRGGQETQYF
TRBJ2-3,-,few,TRBV10-3,TGTGCCATCAGGGTAGATGCCGCAGATACGCAGTATTTT,CAIRVDAADTQYF
TRBJ2-5,-,few,TRBV10-3,TGTGCCATCAGTGAAGGAGCGGTAGAGACCCAGTACTTC,CAISEGAVETQYF
TRBJ2-1,-,few,TRBV20-1,TGCAGTGCTAGGGGGTATGAGCAGTTCTTC,CSARGYEQFF
TRBJ1-6,-,few,TRBV4-2,TGTGCCAGCAGCCAGGGTAGACAGGACCTCAAGGATTCACCCCTCCACTTT,CASSQGRQDLKDSPLHF
TRBJ1-5,-,few,TRBV7-8,TGTGCCAGCAGGTCATCTGGGAACAATCAGCCCCAGCATTTT,CASRSSGNNQPQHF
TRBJ2-3,TRBD2,-,TRBV5-4,TGTGCCAGTACTAGCGGGAGCACAGATACGCAGTATTTT,CASTSGSTDTQYF
TRBJ2-3,-,-,TRBV18,TGTGCCAGCTCACCAGCGGCGCGCAGTGATACGCAGTATTTT,CASSPAARSDTQYF
TRBJ1-3,-,many,TRBV5-5,TGTGCCAGCAGCCTCTCTCCAGGCAGGGTCTCACCGAGCTCTGGAAACACCATATATTTT,CASSLSPGRVSPSSGNTIYF
TRBJ2-1,-,few,TRBV4-3,TGCGCCAGCAGCCCAGGCACCCGGGGCCCGGATGAGCAGTTCTTC,CASSPGTRGPDEQFF